These 18 T cell receptor beta chains were sequenced from one sample in a study of identical twins. TCRdb independently ran MiXCR on the 5' RACE reads; one entry per CDR3 protein. Here the sample spans roughly 230,000 distinct CDR3 sequences, about 8.3% being singletons. Another study also made use of these data, one on yellow fever vaccine responses in identical twins.

Sequenced sample: CD8+ T cells sorted from blood. The origin of the receptors is a woman aged 18-29 years in good health.

This clonotype was counted at least ten times. The rearrangement links TRBV4-3 to TRBJ2-7; 11 nucleotides match TRBD2. With 4 bases clipped from V and 4 bases from J, the junction kept 6 bases outside the gene matches. The germline gives CDR1 LGHNA, CDR2 YSLEER. CDR3 size: 15 residues. CDR3 DNA: TGCGCCAGCAGCCCCTCGACTAGCGGGATTTACGAGCAGTACTTC. Its protein is CASSPSTSGIYEQYF.

This clonotype was counted a few times. The chain is built from TRBV6-2 or TRBV6-3 and TRBJ1-4; D ambiguous. The CDR3 is made up of 14 amino acids. Germline V gives CDR1 MNHEY, CDR2 SVGEGT. Trimming pared 6 bases from V and 0 bases from J, leaving 8 bases between. The CDR3 nucleotides read TGTGCCAGCAGCCAAGGAGCAACTAATGAAAAACTGTTTTTT. Translation gives CASSQGATNEKLFF.

A word on this clonotype: A read error may explain this, as a much larger clone is one base away. CDR3 loop: CASTTLTEELFF. The CDR3 nucleotides read TGTGCCAGCACGACACTTACCGAGGAGCTGTTTTTT. The rearrangement joins TRBV7-8 to TRBJ2-2; D not certain. Per the germline V gene, CDR1 is SGHVS and CDR2 is FQNEAQ. This CDR3 comprises 12 residues. Full variable domain (remainder filled in from reference TRBV7-8 and TRBJ2-2): GAGVSQSPRYKVAKRGQDVALRCDPISGHVSLFWYQQALGQGPEFLTYFQNEAQLDKSGLPSDRFFAERPEGSVSTLKIQRTQQEDSAVYLCASTTLTEELFFGEGSRLTVL.

This clonotype was seen more than once but under ten times. The genes are TRBV6-2 or TRBV6-3 and TRBJ2-1; D ambiguous. V was cut by 5 bases and J by 5 bases, with 10 bases left in between. The CDR3 consists of 13 residues. Germline assignment: CDR1 MNHEY and CDR2 SVGEGT. CDR3 sequence (DNA): TGTGCCAGCAGTAATGGCGAAAACAATGAGCAGTTCTTC. Translated: CASSNGENNEQFF.

This clonotype has a count of ten or more. V usage is TRBV7-9 and J usage is TRBJ2-7; D possibly corresponds to TRBD1 (6 bases). The CDR3 extends over 14 amino acids. Germline V gives CDR1 SEHNR, CDR2 FQNEAQ (reference sequence). Deletions cut 5 bases from V and 1 base from J, with 12 bases between. The CDR3 protein is CASSPSDRSYEQYF. DNA for the CDR3: TGTGCCAGCAGCCCATCCGACAGGTCCTACGAGCAGTACTTC. Variable domain in full (rest from reference TRBV7-9 and TRBJ2-7): DTGVSQNPRHKITKRGQNVTFRCDPISEHNRLYWYRQTLGQGPEFLTYFQNEAQLEKSRLLSDRFSAERPKGSFSTLEIQRTEQGDSAMYLCASSPSDRSYEQYFGPGTRLTVT.

This clonotype was seen many times. At one end the junction does not follow the germline gene, possibly because of a read error. J is TRBJ2-7 and V is TRBV10-3; 8 bases match TRBD2. The CDR3 loop spans 16 amino acids. CDR1 is ENHRY and CDR2 is SYGVKD in the germline V gene. CDR3 nucleotide sequence: TGTGCCATCAGTGAGTCTAGCGGGGAAGCCTCCCACGAGCAGTACTTC. This codes for CAISESSGEASHEQYF.

This clonotype was seen ten or more times. The chain is built from TRBV7-9 and TRBJ1-4; possibly TRBD1 for D (5 bases). Trimming removed 2 bases from V and 13 bases from J, with 11 bases in between. This CDR3 has 12 residues. Germline V gene lookup returns CDR1 SEHNR and CDR2 FQNEAQ (reference sequence). CDR3 in DNA: TGTGCCAGCAGCTTATGGGCAGACAGACTGTTTTTT. It is translated as CASSLWADRLFF.

This clonotype was seen a few times. The chain has TRBV12-3 or TRBV12-4 and TRBJ2-6; D gene ambiguous. With 4 bases removed from V and 0 bases from J, the gap between germline ends came to 7 bases. The CDR3 is made up of 15 amino acids. The CDR3 here is CASSSHTSGANVLTF. The CDR3 DNA sequence: TGTGCCAGCAGTTCCCACACCTCTGGGGCCAACGTCCTGACTTTC.

This clonotype was seen a few times. The CDR3 here is CATSDLQGATDTQYF. As DNA, the CDR3 is TGTGCCACCAGTGATTTGCAGGGGGCTACAGATACGCAGTATTTT. The V and J genes are TRBV24-1 and TRBJ2-3; the match to TRBD1 covers 8 bases. The junction had 1 base not matched to a gene; V was cut back by 0 bases and J by 3 bases. There are 15 residues in the CDR3. Germline V gene lookup returns CDR1 KGHDR and CDR2 SFDVKD.

The chain uses TRBV7-9 and TRBJ2-1, with 8 bases fitting TRBD2. The V gene's germline CDR1 is SEHNR and CDR2 FQNEAQ (reference sequence). This CDR3 has 16 residues. The V segment lost 3 bases and the J segment 4 bases; nucleotides outside the gene matches: 8. The CDR3: CASSLMRGALYNEQFF. The CDR3 DNA follows: TGTGCCAGCAGCTTGATGCGGGGGGCTTTATACAATGAGCAGTTCTTC.

This clonotype has just a few counts. This chain links TRBV12-3 or TRBV12-4 with TRBJ2-7; D is tentatively TRBD1 or TRBD2 (5 bases each). The germline V and J ends were trimmed by 5 bases and 0 bases, with 14 bases remaining between them. The CDR3 loop spans 15 amino acids. CDR3 protein: CASSPTGTHSYEQYF. The DNA for the CDR3 is TGTGCCAGCAGTCCAACCGGGACCCACTCCTACGAGCAGTACTTC.

The rearrangement joins TRBV7-9 to TRBJ2-2; 9 bases are a match to TRBD2. CDR1 and CDR2 from the germline V gene are SEHNR and FQNEAQ (reference sequence). Losses at the gene ends were 4 bases for V and 4 bases for J; bases not matched to a gene: 10. This CDR3 has 17 amino acids. The CDR3, as DNA: TGTGCCAGCAGCTCGCCACCAGCGGGGGGACTCACCGGGGAGCTGTTTTTT. Translated, it gives CASSSPPAGGLTGELFF.

This clonotype was picked up many times. The chain links TRBV15 to TRBJ1-6, with TRBD1 as a possible D gene (5 bases). Per germline, CDR1 LNHNV and CDR2 YYDKDF (reference sequence). V was trimmed by 0 bases and J by 3 bases, leaving 6 bases between them. This CDR3 spans 15 amino acids. The DNA for the CDR3 is TGTGCCACCAGCAGAGACAGGGACTATAATTCACCCCTCCACTTT. The encoded protein is CATSRDRDYNSPLHF.

This clonotype has a count of ten or more. The V gene is TRBV5-1, the J gene TRBJ1-5, with 8 nucleotides matching TRBD1. Germline loops: CDR1 SGHRS, CDR2 YFSETQ. J lost 5 bases, V lost 2 bases, and 6 bases had no gene match. This CDR3 spans 15 amino acids. CDR3 bases: TGCGCCAGCAGCTTCTCGACAGGGGAAGATCAGCCCCAGCATTTT. Its translation: CASSFSTGEDQPQHF.

This clonotype has ten or more counts. The chain uses TRBV24-1 and TRBJ2-5, with a weak D call TRBD2 (5 bases). The CDR3 is 15 amino acids. Per germline, CDR1 KGHDR and CDR2 SFDVKD. Trimming left V 0 bases short and J 2 bases short, with 9 bases between. DNA of the CDR3: TGTGCCACCAGTGATTTGGGGAGTGAGCAAGAGACCCAGTACTTC. Protein: CATSDLGSEQETQYF.

The chain uses TRBV6-5 and TRBJ2-1; D perhaps matches TRBD2 (5 bases). Per the germline V gene, CDR1 is MNHEY and CDR2 is SVGAGI. Trimming shortened V by 4 bases and J by 4 bases, and 14 bases separated the two germline ends. This CDR3 comprises 15 residues. DNA for the CDR3: TGTGCCAGCAGTTCCGTAGCGTCGATATACAATGAGCAGTTCTTC. Its translation: CASSSVASIYNEQFF.

V usage is TRBV20-1 and J usage is TRBJ2-2, with D possibly being TRBD2 (6 bases). The germline gives CDR1 DFQATT, CDR2 SNEGSKA (reference sequence). The CDR3 runs 17 residues. The V and J ends lost 0 bases and 2 bases respectively, with 16 bases between them. CDR3: CSARDPERGINTGELFF. The CDR3 DNA is TGCAGTGCTAGAGACCCCGAACGGGGGATAAACACCGGGGAGCTGTTTTTT.

This clonotype was counted a few times. The chain carries TRBV15 and TRBJ2-5, with D possibly TRBD2 on 6 matching bases. The CDR3 loop spans 15 amino acids. Germline-derived CDR1 and CDR2 are LNHNV and YYDKDF (reference sequence). The V and J ends lost 2 bases and 7 bases respectively, with 17 bases between them. CDR3 loop: CATSRTASVIGTQYF. In DNA form, the CDR3 reads TGTGCCACCAGCAGAACCGCTAGCGTAATTGGGACCCAGTACTTC.